Following are 30 T cell receptor beta chains from one sample sequenced in a study of technical replicates of blood from a handful of donors. The data were produced by immunoSEQ multiplex PCR, yet TCRdb's version contains in-frame clones alone and is incomplete. The table has about 66,000 clones, around 89% seen once. The specimen sequenced was PBMCs. These receptors all stem from a human donor in good health. Some clones in this sample may be carry-over from other donors' samples.

The chain recombines TRBV19 with TRBJ2-7; TRBD1 might be the D (6 bases). CDR3 length: 14 residues. Per germline, CDR1 LNHDA and CDR2 SQIVND (reference sequence). V lost 7 bases and J 8 bases, leaving 21 bases between the germline ends. The CDR3 DNA is TGTGCCAGTACCCCGGGACACGGGGTCGACCAGCAGTACTTC. It yields the protein CASTPGHGVDQQYF.

J is TRBJ2-3 and V is TRBV29-1, with D perhaps matching TRBD1 (5 bases). The V gene's germline CDR1 is SQVTM and CDR2 ANQGSEA. This CDR3 is built from 12 residues. Trimming pared 4 bases from V and 3 bases from J, leaving 8 bases between. CDR3 loop: CSVARATDTQYF. In DNA, the CDR3 is TGCAGCGTTGCCAGGGCAACAGATACGCAGTATTTT.

The chain links TRBV4-3 to TRBJ1-2; the match to TRBD1 covers 7 bases. The trim removed 0 bases at V and 7 bases at J, leaving 14 bases unmatched. Germline CDR1 is LGHNA and CDR2 is YSLEER. CDR3 length: 17 amino acids. The CDR3 nucleotides are TGCGCCAGCAGCCAAGATTTTTCCGGACAGGCTAGTGGTGGCTACACCTTC. It encodes CASSQDFSGQASGGYTF.

This clone was picked up a small number of times. This chain connects TRBV15 to TRBJ2-5; D ambiguous. V gave up 1 base and J gave up 1 base, with 4 bases separating them. The CDR3 is made up of 13 amino acids. Germline CDR1 reads LNHNV; CDR2 reads YYDKDF (reference sequence). DNA for the CDR3: TGTGCCACCAGCAGAGTAGTCCAAGAGACCCAGTACTTC. Residues: CATSRVVQETQYF.

The chain has TRBV7-9 and TRBJ2-1; 10 positions match TRBD2. CDR1 is SEHNR and CDR2 is FQNEAQ in the germline V gene (reference sequence). CDR3 size: 15 residues. V lost 5 bases to trimming and J lost 5 bases; unmatched junction nucleotides: 6. The CDR3 DNA is TGTGCCAGCAGCCGGGTAGCGGGAGGCGACAATGAGCAGTTCTTC. Its translation: CASSRVAGGDNEQFF.

The chain links TRBV5-4 to TRBJ2-1, with 8 bases that match TRBD2. The CDR3 totals 15 residues. Germline V gene sequence: CDR1 SGHNT, CDR2 YYREEE (reference sequence). J gave up 2 bases and V 0 bases, and 1 base lay outside the gene matches. CDR3 amino acids: CASSLVAGPYNEQFF. CDR3 bases: TGTGCCAGCAGCTTGGTAGCGGGGCCCTACAATGAGCAGTTCTTC.

The chain carries TRBV11-1 and TRBJ2-7; a weak D match, TRBD1 (5 bases). Trimming stripped 5 bases from V and 5 bases from J, with 16 bases between. CDR1 is SGHAT and CDR2 is FQDESV in the germline V gene (reference sequence). This CDR3 comprises 14 residues. CDR3 in amino acids: CASSMNSGFDEQYF. The CDR3 DNA reads as TGTGCCAGCAGCATGAACTCAGGGTTCGACGAGCAGTACTTC.

The V call is TRBV11-2, the J call TRBJ1-1; possible D gene TRBD1, 6 bases. This CDR3 is 14 amino acids long. V gave up 5 bases and J gave up 4 bases, with 14 bases separating them. Germline CDR1 is SGHAT and CDR2 is FQNNGV. The CDR3 region is CASSHGGITTEAFF. CDR3 in DNA: TGTGCCAGCAGCCATGGGGGCATAACCACTGAAGCTTTCTTT.

Here the CDR3 DNA reads TGTGCCAGCAGTTCCCCGGCGAACACCGGGGAGCTGTTTTTT. Residues: CASSSPANTGELFF. J is TRBJ2-2 and V is TRBV28, with D uncertain. The ends were cut back, 4 bases at V and 0 bases at J, with 6 bases in the middle. The CDR3 contains 14 residues. Germline loops: CDR1 MDHEN, CDR2 SYDVKM.

The chain joins TRBV6-5 to TRBJ2-2; a weak D match, TRBD1 (6 bases). This CDR3 has 15 residues. CDR1 and CDR2 from the germline V gene are MNHEY and SVGAGI. V was pared by 8 bases and J by 4 bases, with 17 bases between. CDR3 residues: CASWKGEVGTGELFF. The CDR3 nucleotides read TGTGCCAGCTGGAAGGGGGAAGTGGGCACCGGGGAGCTGTTTTTT.

The chain recombines TRBV5-1 with TRBJ2-7; D not resolved. Germline loops: CDR1 SGHRS, CDR2 YFSETQ. Trimming pared 0 bases from V and 3 bases from J, leaving 7 bases between. CDR3 length: 13 amino acids. CDR3: CASSLDPGYEQYF. CDR3 in DNA: TGCGCCAGCAGCTTGGACCCCGGCTACGAGCAGTACTTC.

The chain has TRBV2 and TRBJ2-3; tentatively, D is TRBD2 (6 bases). This CDR3 has 16 residues. CDR1 is SNHLY, CDR2 FYNNEI, per germline. Trimming shortened V by 2 bases and J by 7 bases, and 19 bases separated the two germline ends. The CDR3 DNA sequence: TGTGCCAGCAGTGAACGGGAGAGGCAGGGTGGGAATACGCAGTATTTT. Translated, it gives CASSERERQGGNTQYF.

The chain combines TRBV5-1 with TRBJ2-7, with TRBD2 as a possible D gene (7 bases). CDR1 is SGHRS and CDR2 is YFSETQ in the germline V gene. There are 16 residues in the CDR3. V dropped 4 bases and J dropped 3 bases, with 20 bases sitting between them. This chain's CDR3 is CASSLGGAGGSYEQYF. CDR3 in DNA: TGCGCCAGCAGCCTTGGGGGGGCCGGGGGGAGCTACGAGCAGTACTTC.

For this clone: One end of the junction fails to match germline, which may point to a read error. The chain uses TRBV10-3 and TRBJ2-4; 11 bases align to TRBD2. In germline, CDR1 is ENHRY, CDR2 SYGVKD. This CDR3 comprises 13 residues. The CDR3 DNA is TGTGCCATCAGAGGGACTAGCGGAACAGGAGTTACTTTC. Its translation: CAIRGTSGTGVTF.

The V and J genes are TRBV5-1 and TRBJ1-2; 8 bases map to TRBD1. The CDR3 spans 14 residues. J gave up 8 bases and V 0 bases, and 6 bases lay outside the gene matches. The germline V gene has CDR1 SGHRS and CDR2 YFSETQ. CDR3 DNA: TGCGCCAGCAGCTTGGGACAGGGGAAAGGCGGCTACACCTTC. It codes for CASSLGQGKGGYTF.

The genes are TRBV6-5 and TRBJ2-5, with D perhaps TRBD1 (6 bases). Per germline, CDR1 MNHEY and CDR2 SVGAGI. The CDR3 runs 16 residues. V lost 2 bases and J lost 5, with 18 bases in between. Here the CDR3 DNA reads TGTGCCAGCAGTTACAATGCGGCCGGACAGTACGAGACCCAGTACTTC. The encoded protein is CASSYNAAGQYETQYF.

The chain carries TRBV7-9 and TRBJ2-2; TRBD2 is a possible D gene (6 bases). The ends were cut back, 4 bases at V and 5 bases at J, with 14 bases in the middle. Germline V lookup: CDR1 SEHNR, CDR2 FQNEAQ (reference sequence). The CDR3 covers 15 residues. The CDR3 region has the DNA TGTGCCAGCAGCTATTGGACGGCGGGGACCGGGGAGCTGTTTTTT. As protein: CASSYWTAGTGELFF.

This clone appeared a single time. The CDR3 nucleotides read TGTGCCAGCAGTTTAGGTTTGCGGGGGGGTTACAATGAGCAGTTCTTC. Translation gives CASSLGLRGGYNEQFF. The chain recombines TRBV28 with TRBJ2-1; 9 bases agree with TRBD2. J lost 4 bases, V lost 2 bases, and 6 bases had no gene match. This CDR3 spans 16 amino acids. CDR1 and CDR2 (germline): MDHEN, SYDVKM.

In DNA form, the CDR3 reads TGTGCCAGCAGCTTAGCGGGACTAGCGTTGACCTACGAGCAGTACTTC. Translating gives CASSLAGLALTYEQYF. The chain is built from TRBV7-9 and TRBJ2-7; 10 positions match TRBD2. The CDR3 is 16 residues long. The germline V gene has CDR1 SEHNR and CDR2 FQNEAQ (reference sequence). Losses at the gene ends were 0 bases for V and 2 bases for J; bases not matched to a gene: 4.

The V call is TRBV7-2, the J call TRBJ1-5; D perhaps matches TRBD1 (5 bases). CDR1 and CDR2 from the germline V gene are SGHTA and FQGNSA. V was cut by 0 bases and J by 0 bases, with 12 bases left in between. The CDR3 loop spans 17 amino acids. This CDR3 is CASSLASDTSSNQPQHF. CDR3 in DNA: TGTGCCAGCAGCTTAGCATCGGACACGAGTAGCAATCAGCCCCAGCATTTT.

The chain employs TRBV30 and TRBJ1-6; the match to TRBD1 covers 8 bases. With V trimmed by 4 bases and J by 10 bases, 9 bases remained unmatched. The CDR3 is 14 residues long. Germline-derived CDR1 and CDR2 are GTSNPN and SVGIG (reference sequence). The CDR3 loop is CAWTKTGAGSPLHF. DNA for the CDR3: TGTGCCTGGACGAAGACAGGGGCTGGGTCACCCCTCCACTTT. The full variable domain, completed using reference TRBV30 and TRBJ1-6, is SQTIHQWPATLVQPVGSPLSLECTVEGTSNPNLYWYRQAAGRGLQLLFYSVGIGQISSEVPQNLSASRPQDRQFILSSKKLLLSDSGFYLCAWTKTGAGSPLHFGNGTRLTVT.

J is TRBJ2-5 and V is TRBV5-5; 8 bases fit TRBD1. Looked up from germline, CDR1 is SGHKS and CDR2 is YYEKEE (reference sequence). V lost 0 bases, J lost 5 bases, and 9 bases stayed unmatched. This CDR3 contains 16 residues. Here the CDR3 reads CASSLGGTGGGETQYF. The DNA for the CDR3 is TGTGCCAGCAGCTTGGGAGGGACAGGTGGGGGGGAGACCCAGTACTTC.

Points on this clone: This sample also contains other DNA sequences that code for the same CDR3. The genes are TRBV2 and TRBJ2-3; D is uncertain. The CDR3 has 12 amino acids. Deletions cut 8 bases from V and 0 bases from J, with 6 bases between. Germline-derived CDR1 and CDR2 are SNHLY and FYNNEI. CDR3 in amino acids: CASSSSTDTQYF. CDR3 nucleotide sequence: TGTGCCAGCTCCTCCAGCACAGATACGCAGTATTTT.

V usage is TRBV4-3 and J usage is TRBJ2-7, with 7 bases aligning to TRBD1. Germline CDR1 LGHNA, CDR2 YSLEER. With V trimmed by 0 bases and J by 2 bases, 13 bases remained unmatched. The length of the CDR3 is 18 residues. CDR3 DNA sequence: TGCGCCAGCAGCCAAGATAGAGTACAGGGAGACAGGGCCTACGAGCAGTACTTC. It specifies CASSQDRVQGDRAYEQYF.

The CDR3 loop is CSVPRSTGGDYGYTF. CDR3 nucleotides: TGCAGCGTTCCCCGGTCCACAGGGGGCGACTATGGCTACACCTTC. This chain links TRBV29-1 with TRBJ1-2; 9 bases line up with TRBD1. Trimming at V came to 5 bases and at J to 3 bases, leaving 10 bases not matched to a gene. The CDR3 has 15 amino acids. Looked up from germline, CDR1 is SQVTM and CDR2 is ANQGSEA.

This chain connects TRBV2 to TRBJ1-4; D is perhaps TRBD1 (6 bases). The CDR3 loop spans 14 amino acids. From germline, CDR1 is SNHLY and CDR2 FYNNEI. Trimming removed 5 bases from V and 3 bases from J, with 10 bases in between. This CDR3 is CASSWGGANEKLFF. DNA of the CDR3: TGTGCCAGCAGTTGGGGGGGCGCTAATGAAAAACTGTTTTTT.

The V gene is TRBV30, the J gene TRBJ2-3, with D tentatively TRBD2 (6 bases). The CDR3 extends over 15 amino acids. The ends were cut back, 0 bases at V and 0 bases at J, with 10 bases in the middle. The germline CDR1 and CDR2 sequences are GTSNPN and SVGIG (reference sequence). DNA of the CDR3: TGTGCCTGGAGTGTAGGTGGGAGGAGCACAGATACGCAGTATTTT. Translating gives CAWSVGGRSTDTQYF.

V gene TRBV7-9 combines with J gene TRBJ1-5; the D gene is possibly TRBD1 (5 bases). CDR1 and CDR2 from the germline V gene are SEHNR and FQNEAQ (reference sequence). V was cut by 6 bases and J by 7 bases, with 13 bases left in between. The CDR3 has 13 residues. The CDR3 loop is CASSPEGTQPQHF. CDR3 bases: TGTGCCAGCAGTCCGGAGGGGACCCAGCCCCAGCATTTT.

This chain uses TRBV6-1 with TRBJ2-7; no reliable D call. Germline V gene lookup returns CDR1 MNHNS and CDR2 SASEGT. The CDR3 contains 17 residues. Trimming left V 3 bases short and J 2 bases short, with 20 bases between. CDR3 residues: CASSDPRVAEAPYEQYF. CDR3 coding DNA: TGTGCCAGCAGTGACCCCCGTGTGGCAGAGGCCCCCTACGAGCAGTACTTC.

This chain uses TRBV11-2 with TRBJ2-7; 10 bases are shared with TRBD2. The J segment lost 3 bases and the V segment lost 6 bases, leaving 8 bases of the junction unmatched. The length of the CDR3 is 15 residues. Looked up from germline, CDR1 is SGHAT and CDR2 is FQNNGV. The CDR3 spells CASRPSGGAIYEQYF. The CDR3 bases are TGTGCCAGCAGACCAAGCGGGGGGGCTATCTACGAGCAGTACTTC.